These 9 T cell receptor beta chains share one sample of origin, sequenced in a study of ipilimumab plus nivolumab after autologous stem cell transplantation. The method was immunoSEQ multiplex PCR; TCRdb's version includes in-frame clones alone and lacks a portion of them. The repertoire holds over 80,000 clones, with 83% as singletons. Source: PBMCs, taken in a trial of ipilimumab plus nivolumab as post-transplant consolidation. The source is a male donor with diffuse large B-cell lymphoma.

This chain links TRBV29-1 with TRBJ1-2; possibly TRBD1 for D (5 bases). The CDR3 is 11 amino acids. Germline values: CDR1 SQVTM, CDR2 ANQGSEA. Deletions cut 6 bases from V and 6 bases from J, with 11 bases between. DNA for the CDR3: TGCAGCGTCCGGGACGCCAATGGCTACACCTTC. It codes for CSVRDANGYTF. The whole variable domain, filled in from reference TRBV29-1 and TRBJ1-2, reads SAVISQKPSRDICQRGTSLTIQCQVDSQVTMMFWYRQQPGQSLTLIATANQGSEATYESGFVIDKFPISRPNLTFSTLTVSNMSPEDSSIYLCSVRDANGYTFGSGTRLTVV.

The J gene is TRBJ2-7, the V gene TRBV14, with D unclear. The CDR3 has 12 amino acids. CDR1 and CDR2 (germline): SGHDN, FVKESK. V dropped 4 bases and J dropped 9 bases, with 13 bases sitting between them. CDR3 DNA sequence: TGTGCCAGCAGCCTCAACACCGGGCGGCAGTACTTC. Translating gives CASSLNTGRQYF.

The chain links TRBV4-2 to TRBJ1-1; D unclear. The length of the CDR3 is 13 residues. CDR1 and CDR2 from the germline V gene are LGHNA and YNFKEQ. V lost 0 bases, J lost 1 base, and 3 bases lay in between. The CDR3 protein is CASSQDPNTEAFF. As DNA, the CDR3 is TGTGCCAGCAGCCAAGATCCGAACACTGAAGCTTTCTTT.

V gene TRBV5-6 combines with J gene TRBJ1-1; TRBD1 matches 9 bases. Germline V CDR1 and CDR2: SGHDT, YYEEEE. The CDR3 runs 12 residues. The J segment lost 9 bases and the V segment lost 4 bases, leaving 4 bases of the junction unmatched. CDR3 sequence (DNA): TGTGCCAGCAGCGACAACAGGGGGCAAGCTTTCTTT. Residues: CASSDNRGQAFF.

The chain recombines TRBV7-2 with TRBJ1-5; perhaps TRBD1 as D (6 bases). V was cut by 4 bases and J by 10 bases, with 14 bases left in between. The CDR3 runs 13 residues. From germline, CDR1 is SGHTA and CDR2 FQGNSA. CDR3 sequence reads: CASSSTAGDPQHF. CDR3 DNA sequence: TGTGCCAGCAGCTCTACCGCAGGGGATCCCCAGCATTTT.

CDR3 sequence reads: CASSLAGQQEQFF. The CDR3 DNA reads as TGTGCCAGCAGCTTAGCAGGGCAGCAAGAGCAGTTCTTC. This rearrangement joins TRBV11-1 to TRBJ2-1, with D unclear. This CDR3 contains 13 residues. The V gene's germline CDR1 is SGHAT and CDR2 FQDESV (reference sequence). With 0 bases removed from V and 10 bases from J, the gap between germline ends came to 10 bases.

This chain connects TRBV11-1 to TRBJ1-1; 7 nucleotides align to TRBD1. The CDR3 has 15 residues. V trimming: 3 bases; J trimming: 1 base; junction bases outside the gene matches: 5. Germline-derived CDR1 and CDR2 are SGHAT and FQDESV (reference sequence). DNA for the CDR3: TGTGCCAGCAGCTTTTGGACAGGTCAGAACACTGAAGCTTTCTTT. Translation: CASSFWTGQNTEAFF.

The chain carries TRBV19 and TRBJ2-7, with D unclear. The CDR3 is 14 residues long. The germline V and J ends were trimmed by 5 bases and 7 bases, with 18 bases remaining between them. Germline V gives CDR1 LNHDA, CDR2 SQIVND (reference sequence). The CDR3 sequence is CASSPNGPTWEQYF. In DNA form, the CDR3 reads TGTGCCAGTAGTCCCAACGGACCTACGTGGGAGCAGTACTTC.

The chain couples TRBV18 to TRBJ2-2, with D uncertain. V was clipped by 3 bases and J by 0 bases, with 5 bases between them. This CDR3 has 14 amino acids. Per germline, CDR1 KGHSH and CDR2 LQKENI. The CDR3 loop reads CASSPETNTGELFF. The DNA of the CDR3 is TGTGCCAGCTCACCGGAAACGAACACCGGGGAGCTGTTTTTT.